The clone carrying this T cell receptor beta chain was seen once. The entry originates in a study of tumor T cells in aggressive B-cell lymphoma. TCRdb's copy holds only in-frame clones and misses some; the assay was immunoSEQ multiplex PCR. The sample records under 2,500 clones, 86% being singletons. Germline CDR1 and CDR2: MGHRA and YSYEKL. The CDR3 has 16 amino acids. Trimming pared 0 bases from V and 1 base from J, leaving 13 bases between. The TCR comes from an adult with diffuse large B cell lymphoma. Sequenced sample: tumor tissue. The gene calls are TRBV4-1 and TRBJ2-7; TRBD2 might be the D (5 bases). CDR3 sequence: CASSQDLVTTSYEQYF. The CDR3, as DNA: TGCGCCAGCAGCCAAGATCTGGTGACTACTTCCTACGAGCAGTACTTC.